This TCR beta chain was captured in a study of shared clonotypes between healthy human individuals. Across the whole study: In total, the donors were a couple of women and a few men aged 18 to 49.

Overall study findings and caveats: Researchers sampled blood only, noting tissue repertoires likely differ.

The germline gives CDR1 SGHRS, CDR2 YFSETQ. The CDR3 has 14 residues. V lost 3 bases, J lost 2 bases, and 8 bases lay in between. Of note for this clone: What it binds is not known.

An assay was performed, and its level was deep. Several immunoSEQ 96-well plates shared each subset's DNA, each plate a replicate. Clones were sequenced by immunoSEQ multiplex PCR, and TCRdb holds only the in-frame ones, with some missing. The sample contains roughly 2 million clones, approximately 94% of which appear only once. The origin of this receptor is a man aged 18 to 35 in good health. J is TRBJ2-2 and V is TRBV5-1; D remains unclear. The source material was naive CD4+ T cells sorted from blood. As to subset: CD45RA+ positively selected. Here the CDR3 reads CASSWKDNTGELFF. Here the CDR3 DNA reads TGCGCCAGCAGCTGGAAGGATAACACCGGGGAGCTGTTTTTT.